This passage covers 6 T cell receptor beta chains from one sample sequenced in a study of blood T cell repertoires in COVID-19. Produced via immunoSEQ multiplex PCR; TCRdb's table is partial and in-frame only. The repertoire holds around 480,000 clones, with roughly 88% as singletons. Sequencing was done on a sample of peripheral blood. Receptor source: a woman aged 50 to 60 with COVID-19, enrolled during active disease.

CDR3 region: CASSKDCLGGPWEKLFF. The CDR3, as DNA: TGTGCCAGCAGCAAAGATTGTTTGGGGGGGCCGTGGGAAAAACTGTTTTTT. V gene TRBV21-1 combines with J gene TRBJ1-4. TRBV21-1 is deemed a pseudogene. The CDR3 totals 17 residues.

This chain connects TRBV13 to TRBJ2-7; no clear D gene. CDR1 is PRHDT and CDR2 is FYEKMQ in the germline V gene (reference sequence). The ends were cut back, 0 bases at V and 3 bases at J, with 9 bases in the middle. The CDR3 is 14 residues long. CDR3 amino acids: CASSLGTEIYEQYF. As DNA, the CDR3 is TGTGCCAGCAGCTTAGGTACAGAGATCTACGAGCAGTACTTC.

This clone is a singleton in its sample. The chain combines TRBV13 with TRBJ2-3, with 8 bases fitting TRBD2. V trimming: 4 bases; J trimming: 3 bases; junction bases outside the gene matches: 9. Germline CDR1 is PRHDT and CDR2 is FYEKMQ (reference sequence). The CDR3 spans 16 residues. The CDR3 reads CASSSNGGGRTDTQYF. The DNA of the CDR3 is TGTGCCAGCAGCTCCAATGGCGGGGGGCGGACAGATACGCAGTATTTT.

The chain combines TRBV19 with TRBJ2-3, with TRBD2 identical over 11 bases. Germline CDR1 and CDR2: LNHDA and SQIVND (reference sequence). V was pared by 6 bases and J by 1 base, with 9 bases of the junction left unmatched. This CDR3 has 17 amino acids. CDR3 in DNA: TGTGCCAGTAGACTTAGCGGGGGGGCTTCAGGCACAGATACGCAGTATTTT. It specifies CASRLSGGASGTDTQYF. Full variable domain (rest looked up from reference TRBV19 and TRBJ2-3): DGGITQSPKYLFRKEGQNVTLSCEQNLNHDAMYWYRQDPGQGLRLIYYSQIVNDFQKGDIAEGYSVSREKKESFPLTVTSAQKNPTAFYLCASRLSGGASGTDTQYFGPGTRLTVL.

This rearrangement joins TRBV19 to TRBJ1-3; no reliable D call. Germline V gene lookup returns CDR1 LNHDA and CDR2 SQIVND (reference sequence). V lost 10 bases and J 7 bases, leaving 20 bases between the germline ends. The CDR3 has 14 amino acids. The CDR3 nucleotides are TGTGCCACTCGGGAAACTAGACACCCCAACACCATATATTTT. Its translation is CATRETRHPNTIYF.

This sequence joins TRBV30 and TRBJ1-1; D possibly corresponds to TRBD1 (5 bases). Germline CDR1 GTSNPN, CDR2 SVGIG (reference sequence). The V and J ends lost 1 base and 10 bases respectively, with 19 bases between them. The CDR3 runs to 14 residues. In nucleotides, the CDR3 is TGTGCCTGGAGTGGAAAGTGGTTGGGGCTGGGAGCTTTCTTT. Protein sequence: CAWSGKWLGLGAFF.